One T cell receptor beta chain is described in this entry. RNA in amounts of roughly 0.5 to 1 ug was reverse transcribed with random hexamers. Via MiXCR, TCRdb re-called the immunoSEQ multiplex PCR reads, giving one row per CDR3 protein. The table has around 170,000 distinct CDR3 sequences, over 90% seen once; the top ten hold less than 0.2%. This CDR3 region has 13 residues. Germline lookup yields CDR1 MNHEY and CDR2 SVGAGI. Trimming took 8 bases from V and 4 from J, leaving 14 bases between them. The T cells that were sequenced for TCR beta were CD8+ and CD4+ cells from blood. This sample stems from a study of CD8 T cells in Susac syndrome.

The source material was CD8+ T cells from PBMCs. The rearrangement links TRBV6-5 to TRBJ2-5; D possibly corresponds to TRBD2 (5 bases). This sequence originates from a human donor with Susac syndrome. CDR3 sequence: CASGRGSGETQYF. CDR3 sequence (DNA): TGTGCCAGCGGCCGTGGGAGTGGAGAGACCCAGTACTTC.